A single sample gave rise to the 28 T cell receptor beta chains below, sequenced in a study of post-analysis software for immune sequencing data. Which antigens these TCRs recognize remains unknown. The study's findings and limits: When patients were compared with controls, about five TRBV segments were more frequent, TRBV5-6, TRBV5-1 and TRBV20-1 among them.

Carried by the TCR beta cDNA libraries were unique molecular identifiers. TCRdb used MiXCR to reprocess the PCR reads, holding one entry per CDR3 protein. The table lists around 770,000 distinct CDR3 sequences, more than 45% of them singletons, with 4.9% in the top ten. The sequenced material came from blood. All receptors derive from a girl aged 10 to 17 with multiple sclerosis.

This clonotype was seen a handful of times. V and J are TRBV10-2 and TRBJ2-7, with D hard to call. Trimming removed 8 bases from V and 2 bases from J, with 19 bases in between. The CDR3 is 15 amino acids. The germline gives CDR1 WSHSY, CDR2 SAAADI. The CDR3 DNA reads TGCGCCAGCTCCGATATTAGACCGGCCGCCTACGAGCAGTACTTC. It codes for CASSDIRPAAYEQYF.

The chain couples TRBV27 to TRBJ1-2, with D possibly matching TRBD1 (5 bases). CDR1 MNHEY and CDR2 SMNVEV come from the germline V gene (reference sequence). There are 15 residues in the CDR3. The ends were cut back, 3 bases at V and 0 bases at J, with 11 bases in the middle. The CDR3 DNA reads TGTGCCAGCAGTTTGGGCAGGGACCCTAACTATGGCTACACCTTC. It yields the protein CASSLGRDPNYGYTF.

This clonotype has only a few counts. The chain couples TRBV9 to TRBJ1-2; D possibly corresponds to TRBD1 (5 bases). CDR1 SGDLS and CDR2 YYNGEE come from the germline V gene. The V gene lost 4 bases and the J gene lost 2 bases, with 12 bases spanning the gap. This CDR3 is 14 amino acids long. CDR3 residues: CASSQSGTNYGYTF. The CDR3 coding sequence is TGTGCCAGCAGCCAAAGCGGGACCAACTATGGCTACACCTTC.

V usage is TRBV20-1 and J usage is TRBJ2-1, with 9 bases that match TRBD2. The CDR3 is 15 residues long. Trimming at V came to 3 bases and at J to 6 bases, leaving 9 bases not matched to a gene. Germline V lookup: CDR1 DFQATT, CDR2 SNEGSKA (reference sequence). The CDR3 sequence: CSARGLLAGPNEQFF. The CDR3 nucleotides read TGCAGTGCTAGGGGCTTGCTAGCGGGGCCCAATGAGCAGTTCTTC.

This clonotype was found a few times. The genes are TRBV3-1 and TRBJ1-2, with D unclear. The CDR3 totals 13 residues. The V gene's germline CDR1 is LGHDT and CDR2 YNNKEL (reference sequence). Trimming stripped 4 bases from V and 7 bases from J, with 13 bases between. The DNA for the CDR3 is TGTGCCAGCAGCCCAACAAGGGAGTCTGGCTACACCTTC. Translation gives CASSPTRESGYTF.

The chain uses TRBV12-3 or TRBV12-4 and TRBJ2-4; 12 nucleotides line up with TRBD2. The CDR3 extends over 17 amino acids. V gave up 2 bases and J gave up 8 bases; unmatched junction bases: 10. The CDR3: CASSLRPSGRAGDIQYF. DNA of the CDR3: TGTGCCAGCAGTTTACGCCCTAGCGGGAGGGCCGGGGACATTCAGTACTTC.

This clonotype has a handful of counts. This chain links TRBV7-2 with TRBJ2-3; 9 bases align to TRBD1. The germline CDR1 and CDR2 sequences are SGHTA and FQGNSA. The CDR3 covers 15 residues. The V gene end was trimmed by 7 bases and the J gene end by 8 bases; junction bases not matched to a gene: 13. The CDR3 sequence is CASTQRTGEGTTQYF. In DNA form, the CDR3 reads TGTGCCAGCACCCAGAGGACAGGGGAAGGGACTACGCAGTATTTT.

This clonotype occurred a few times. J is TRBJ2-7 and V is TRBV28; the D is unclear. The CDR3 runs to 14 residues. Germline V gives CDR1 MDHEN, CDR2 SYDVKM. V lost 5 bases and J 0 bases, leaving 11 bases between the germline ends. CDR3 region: CASSTTRPSYEQYF. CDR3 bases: TGTGCCAGCAGTACCACACGCCCCTCCTACGAGCAGTACTTC.

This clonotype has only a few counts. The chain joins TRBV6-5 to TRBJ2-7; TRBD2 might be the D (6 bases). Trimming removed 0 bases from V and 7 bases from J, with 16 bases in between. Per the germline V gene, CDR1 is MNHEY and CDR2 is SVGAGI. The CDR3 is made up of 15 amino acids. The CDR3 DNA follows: TGTGCCAGCAGTTACTCGGGTTCGGCGGGATATGAGCAGTACTTC. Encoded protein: CASSYSGSAGYEQYF.

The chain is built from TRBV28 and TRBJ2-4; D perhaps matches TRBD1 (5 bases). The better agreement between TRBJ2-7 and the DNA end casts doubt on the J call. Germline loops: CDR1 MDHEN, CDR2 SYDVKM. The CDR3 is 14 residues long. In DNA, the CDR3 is TGTGCCAGCAGCGATACAGGCACCCCAAACGAGCAGTACTTC. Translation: CASSDTGTPNEQYF.

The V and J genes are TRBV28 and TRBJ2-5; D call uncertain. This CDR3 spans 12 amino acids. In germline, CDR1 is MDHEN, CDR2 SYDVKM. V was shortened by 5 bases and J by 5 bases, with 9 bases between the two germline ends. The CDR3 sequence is CASSPELETQYF. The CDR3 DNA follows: TGTGCCAGCAGTCCGGAGCTGGAGACCCAGTACTTC.

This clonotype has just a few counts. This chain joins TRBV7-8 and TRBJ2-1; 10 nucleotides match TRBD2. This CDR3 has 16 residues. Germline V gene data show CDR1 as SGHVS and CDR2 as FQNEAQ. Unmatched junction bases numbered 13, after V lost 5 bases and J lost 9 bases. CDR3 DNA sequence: TGTGCCAGCAGCCCGCGGACTAGCGGTAATGAAGTTGAGCAGTTCTTC. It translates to CASSPRTSGNEVEQFF.

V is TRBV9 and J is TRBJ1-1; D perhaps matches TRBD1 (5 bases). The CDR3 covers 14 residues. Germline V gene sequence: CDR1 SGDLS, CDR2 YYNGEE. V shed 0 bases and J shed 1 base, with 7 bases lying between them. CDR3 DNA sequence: TGTGCCAGCAGCGTAGCCCAGGGGAACACTGAAGCTTTCTTT. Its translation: CASSVAQGNTEAFF.

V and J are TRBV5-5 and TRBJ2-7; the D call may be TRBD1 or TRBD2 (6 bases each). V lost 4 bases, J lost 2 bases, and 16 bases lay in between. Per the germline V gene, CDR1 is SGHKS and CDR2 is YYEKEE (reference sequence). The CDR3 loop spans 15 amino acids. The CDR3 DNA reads TGTGCCAGCAGCCCGCTGTGGGGGGCGACCTACGAGCAGTACTTC. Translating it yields CASSPLWGATYEQYF.

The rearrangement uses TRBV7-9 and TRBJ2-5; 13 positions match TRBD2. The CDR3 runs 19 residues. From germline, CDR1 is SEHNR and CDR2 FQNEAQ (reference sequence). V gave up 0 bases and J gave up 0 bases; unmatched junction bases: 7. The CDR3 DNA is TGTGCCAGCAGCTTAGCATTGGGACTAGCGGGAATGTACCAAGAGACCCAGTACTTC. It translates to CASSLALGLAGMYQETQYF.

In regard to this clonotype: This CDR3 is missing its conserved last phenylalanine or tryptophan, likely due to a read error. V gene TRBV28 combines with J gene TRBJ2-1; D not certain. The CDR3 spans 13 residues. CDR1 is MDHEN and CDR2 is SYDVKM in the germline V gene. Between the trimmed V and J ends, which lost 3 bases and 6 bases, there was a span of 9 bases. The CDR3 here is CASSLGSPNEQFI. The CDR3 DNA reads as TGTGCCAGCAGTTTGGGGTCCCCCAATGAGCAGTTCATC.

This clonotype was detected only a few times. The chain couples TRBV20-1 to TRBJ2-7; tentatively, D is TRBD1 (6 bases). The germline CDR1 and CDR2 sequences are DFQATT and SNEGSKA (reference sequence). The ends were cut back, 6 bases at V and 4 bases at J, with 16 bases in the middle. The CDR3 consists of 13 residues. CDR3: CSAGTGMNYEQYF. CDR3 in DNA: TGCAGTGCCGGTACAGGGATGAATTACGAGCAGTACTTC.

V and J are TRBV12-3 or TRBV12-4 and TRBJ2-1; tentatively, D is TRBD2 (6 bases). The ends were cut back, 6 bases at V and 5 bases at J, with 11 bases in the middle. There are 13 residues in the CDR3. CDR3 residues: CASSGTPHNEQFF. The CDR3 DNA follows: TGTGCCAGCAGCGGGACTCCACACAATGAGCAGTTCTTC.

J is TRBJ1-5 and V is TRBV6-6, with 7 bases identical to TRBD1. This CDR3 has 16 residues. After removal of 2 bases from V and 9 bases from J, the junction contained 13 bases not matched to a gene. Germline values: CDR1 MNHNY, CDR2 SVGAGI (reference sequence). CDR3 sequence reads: CASSYPTTGVGSPQHF. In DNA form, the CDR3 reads TGTGCCAGCAGTTACCCGACAACAGGGGTAGGATCGCCCCAGCATTTT.

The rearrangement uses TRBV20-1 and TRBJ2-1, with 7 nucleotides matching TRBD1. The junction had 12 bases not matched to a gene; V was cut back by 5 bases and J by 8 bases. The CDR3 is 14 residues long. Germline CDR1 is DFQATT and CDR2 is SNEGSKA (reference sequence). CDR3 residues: CSASGETGWDEQFF. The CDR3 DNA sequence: TGCAGTGCTTCAGGGGAGACAGGGTGGGATGAGCAGTTCTTC.

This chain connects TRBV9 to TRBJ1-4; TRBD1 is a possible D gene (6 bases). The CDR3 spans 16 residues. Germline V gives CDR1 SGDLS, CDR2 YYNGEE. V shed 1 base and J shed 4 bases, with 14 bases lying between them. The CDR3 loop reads CASSVNAWGHNEKLFF. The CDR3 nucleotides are TGTGCCAGCAGCGTAAATGCCTGGGGGCATAATGAAAAACTGTTTTTT.

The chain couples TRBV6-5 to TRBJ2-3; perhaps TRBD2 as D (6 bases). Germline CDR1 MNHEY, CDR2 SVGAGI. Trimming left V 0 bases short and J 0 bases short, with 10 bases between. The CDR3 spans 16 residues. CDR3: CASSYSAGLSTDTQYF. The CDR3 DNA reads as TGTGCCAGCAGTTACTCAGCGGGCCTAAGCACAGATACGCAGTATTTT.

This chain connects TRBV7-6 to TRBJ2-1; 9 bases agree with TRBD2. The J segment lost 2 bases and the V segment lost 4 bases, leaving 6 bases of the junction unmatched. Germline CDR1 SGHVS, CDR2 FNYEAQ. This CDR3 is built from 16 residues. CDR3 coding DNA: TGTGCCAGCAGCTCCCTTAGCGGGAGAGCCTACAATGAGCAGTTCTTC. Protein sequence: CASSSLSGRAYNEQFF.

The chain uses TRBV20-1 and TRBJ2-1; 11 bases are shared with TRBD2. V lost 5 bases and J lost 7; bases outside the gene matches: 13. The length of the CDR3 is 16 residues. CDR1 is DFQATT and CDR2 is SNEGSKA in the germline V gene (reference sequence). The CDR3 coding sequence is TGCAGTGCTTTAGGACTAGCGGGCCCGAGGGGTAATGAGCAGTTCTTC. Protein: CSALGLAGPRGNEQFF.

As DNA, the CDR3 is TGTGCCAGCAGTGGGGGGGTGGCGCCAGGGTTAGGAGCCAAAAACATTCAGTACTTC. Amino acid sequence: CASSGGVAPGLGAKNIQYF. The rearrangement links TRBV25-1 to TRBJ2-4; D may be TRBD2 (6 bases). Looked up from germline, CDR1 is MGHDK and CDR2 is SYGVNS. CDR3 length equals 19 residues. The V end was cut by 4 bases, the J end by 0 bases, with 22 bases between.

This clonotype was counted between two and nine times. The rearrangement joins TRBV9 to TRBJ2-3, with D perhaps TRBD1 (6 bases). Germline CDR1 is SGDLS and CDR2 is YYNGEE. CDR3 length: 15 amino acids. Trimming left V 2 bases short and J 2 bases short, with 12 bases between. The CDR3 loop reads CASSVGQIYTDTQYF. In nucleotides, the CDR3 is TGTGCCAGCAGCGTTGGACAGATCTACACAGATACGCAGTATTTT.

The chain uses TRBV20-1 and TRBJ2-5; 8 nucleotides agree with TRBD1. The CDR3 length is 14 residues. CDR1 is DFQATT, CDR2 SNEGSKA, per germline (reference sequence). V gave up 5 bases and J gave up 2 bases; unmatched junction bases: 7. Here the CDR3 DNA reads TGCAGTGCTTACGGACAGGGATGGCAAGAGACCCAGTACTTC. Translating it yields CSAYGQGWQETQYF.

As DNA, the CDR3 is TGTGCCAGCAGTCCACCCCCGGGACAGGGGATCGCCCATGAGCAGTTCTTC. Its protein is CASSPPPGQGIAHEQFF. The rearrangement joins TRBV12-3 or TRBV12-4 to TRBJ2-1; TRBD1 matches at 10 bases. Trimming at V came to 5 bases and at J to 8 bases, leaving 15 bases not matched to a gene. The CDR3 consists of 17 residues.